This entry is about one TCR beta chain. Its specificity is unknown. TCRdb used MiXCR to reprocess the 5' RACE reads, holding one entry per CDR3 protein. The table has hundreds of thousands of distinct CDR3 sequences, around 5.2% seen once. The sample belongs to a study of T cells after yellow fever vaccination. The V gene end was trimmed by 3 bases and the J gene end by 3 bases; junction bases not matched to a gene: 5. The CDR3 totals 16 residues. Per germline, CDR1 KGHSH and CDR2 LQKENI. Study-level findings and limits: Any FACS-sorted repertoire could hold abundant clonotypes that contaminate it from the bulk population.

The material sequenced was CD4+ T cells sorted from PBMCs, taken on the day of the yellow fever booster vaccination. This rearrangement joins TRBV18 to TRBJ2-2; 9 bases line up with TRBD1. The sequence was obtained from a young man who received the YFV17D yellow fever vaccine. The CDR3 sequence is CASSPPDRGDTGELFF. Here the CDR3 DNA reads TGTGCCAGCTCACCTCCGGACAGGGGTGACACCGGGGAGCTGTTTTTT.